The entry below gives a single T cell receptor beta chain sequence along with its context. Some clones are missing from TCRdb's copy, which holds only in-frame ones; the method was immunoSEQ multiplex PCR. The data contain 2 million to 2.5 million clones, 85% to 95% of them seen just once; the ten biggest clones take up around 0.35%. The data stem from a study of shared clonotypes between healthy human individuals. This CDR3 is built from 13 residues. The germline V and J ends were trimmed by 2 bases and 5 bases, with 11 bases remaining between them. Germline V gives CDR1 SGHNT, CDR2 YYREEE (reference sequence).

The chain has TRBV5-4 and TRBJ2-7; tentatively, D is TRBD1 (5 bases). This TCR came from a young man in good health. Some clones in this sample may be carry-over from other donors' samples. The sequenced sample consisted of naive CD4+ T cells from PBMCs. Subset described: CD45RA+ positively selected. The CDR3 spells CASSFGQGDEQYF. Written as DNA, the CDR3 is TGTGCCAGCAGCTTTGGCCAGGGTGACGAGCAGTACTTC.